This T cell receptor (beta chain) was identified during a study of blood T cell repertoires in COVID-19. Whole-study context: COVID-19 samples from acute and convalescent phases originated in the United States, Italy and Spain. T cells, B-cell-depleted T cells, or PBMCs provided the cDNA or gDNA that served as material.

As handled by the study authors: Counts of nucleated cells, estimated from reference gene primer amplification, were obtained. Profiling relied on immunoSEQ multiplex PCR, and the TCRdb table lists in-frame clones only, not all of them. The V and J calls and clone size come from that table; D and trimming were worked out from the DNA. The sample includes 200,000 to 250,000 clones, approximately 90% of them seen just once. This CDR3 region has 16 residues. Trimming removed 6 bases at V and 6 bases at J, with 23 bases between. CDR1 is LGHDT, CDR2 YNNKEL, per germline (reference sequence). The rearrangement joins TRBV3-1 (or the pseudogene TRBV3-2) to TRBJ1-2, with TRBD1 as a possible D gene (6 bases). The origin of this receptor is a man older than 75 with acute or convalescent COVID-19. The sample was peripheral blood. Written as DNA, the CDR3 is TGTGCCAGCAGTCCCTCTCCGGGACAAATCTGGGATGGCTACACCTTC. Protein sequence: CASSPSPGQIWDGYTF.